Presented here are 9 T cell receptor beta chains from one specimen sequenced in a study of cytomegalovirus exposure and HLA in healthy donors. 13 Jbeta primers and 60 Vbeta primers were used for the PCR. Sequencing used immunoSEQ multiplex PCR; TCRdb keeps in-frame clones, though not all of them. The data contain 200,000 to 250,000 clones, roughly 82% of them singletons. The sample comprised PBMCs. The origin of the receptors is a woman in her thirties or forties in good health and CMV-seropositive.

The gene calls are TRBV28 and TRBJ2-1; 13 bases map to TRBD2. Germline-derived CDR1 and CDR2 are MDHEN and SYDVKM. The V segment lost 10 bases and the J segment 8 bases; nucleotides outside the gene matches: 8. This CDR3 has 14 residues. The CDR3 here is CATGLAGARDEQFF. The CDR3, as DNA: TGTGCCACCGGACTAGCGGGAGCTCGCGATGAGCAGTTCTTC.

The chain carries TRBV19 and TRBJ1-5; 7 nucleotides align to TRBD1. The CDR3 consists of 14 residues. Unmatched junction bases numbered 10, after V lost 8 bases and J lost 6 bases. Germline CDR1 reads LNHDA; CDR2 reads SQIVND (reference sequence). DNA for the CDR3: TGTGCCAGTCGTAAGGCACAGGGGCGTCAGCCCCAGCATTTT. This translates into CASRKAQGRQPQHF.

The chain employs TRBV27 and TRBJ1-2; a weak D match, TRBD1 (5 bases). The CDR3 has 16 amino acids. The germline gives CDR1 MNHEY, CDR2 SMNVEV (reference sequence). The germline V and J ends were trimmed by 5 bases and 4 bases, with 20 bases remaining between them. The CDR3 region has the DNA TGTGCCAGCAGTCCCCAACAGGAAACTCGACTCTATGGCTACACCTTC. This sequence encodes CASSPQQETRLYGYTF.

V and J are TRBV5-1 and TRBJ1-2, with 8 bases lining up with TRBD1. Germline trimming cut 3 bases from V and 7 bases from J; bases unmatched to any gene: 5. The CDR3 runs 13 residues. The V gene's germline CDR1 is SGHRS and CDR2 YFSETQ. The CDR3: CASSYQGAIGYTF. In DNA, the CDR3 is TGCGCCAGCAGCTATCAGGGGGCGATTGGCTACACCTTC.

A few counts support this clone. CDR3 nucleotide sequence: TGTGCCAGCAGTCCAGGGAGGATTGCGCGTAATCAGCCCCAGCATTTT. It encodes CASSPGRIARNQPQHF. V gene TRBV7-8 combines with J gene TRBJ1-5, with a possible D match to TRBD1 (5 bases). Germline CDR1 is SGHVS and CDR2 is FQNEAQ. With 6 bases removed from V and 4 bases from J, the gap between germline ends came to 19 bases. The CDR3 loop spans 16 amino acids. Using reference TRBV7-8 and TRBJ1-5 for the parts outside the CDR3, the full variable domain is GAGVSQSPRYKVAKRGQDVALRCDPISGHVSLFWYQQALGQGPEFLTYFQNEAQLDKSGLPSDRFFAERPEGSVSTLKIQRTQQEDSAVYLCASSPGRIARNQPQHFGDGTRLSIL.

The chain combines TRBV7-2 with TRBJ2-1; tentative D call: TRBD2 (5 bases). Trimming took off 5 bases at V and 12 bases at J, with 11 bases between the two ends. Germline V gene lookup returns CDR1 SGHTA and CDR2 FQGNSA. There are 11 residues in the CDR3. The CDR3 region has the DNA TGTGCCAGCAGCCCCGGGGTTAGGCAGTTCTTC. Protein product: CASSPGVRQFF. The entire variable domain, with the rest obtained from reference TRBV7-2 and TRBJ2-1, is as follows: GAGVSQSPSNKVTEKGKDVELRCDPISGHTALYWYRQSLGQGLEFLIYFQGNSAPDKSGLPSDRFSAERTGGSVSTLTIQRTQQEDSAVYLCASSPGVRQFFGPGTRLTVL.

V is TRBV7-2 and J is TRBJ2-7; TRBD2 matches at 13 bases. Per germline, CDR1 SGHTA and CDR2 FQGNSA. The junction had 3 bases not matched to a gene; V was cut back by 5 bases and J by 2 bases. CDR3 length equals 15 residues. In nucleotides, the CDR3 is TGTGCCAGCAGCCCGGGACTAGCGGGACCCTACGAGCAGTACTTC. This encodes CASSPGLAGPYEQYF.

The chain uses TRBV19 and TRBJ2-7; 7 bases fit TRBD2. V trimming: 8 bases; J trimming: 5 bases; junction bases outside the gene matches: 15. This CDR3 region has 15 residues. Germline CDR1 reads LNHDA; CDR2 reads SQIVND (reference sequence). CDR3 sequence: CASSFRGAGEHEQYF. The CDR3, as DNA: TGTGCCAGTTCCTTCAGAGGTGCGGGGGAACACGAGCAGTACTTC. Filled out from reference TRBV19 and TRBJ2-7, the complete variable domain reads DGGITQSPKYLFRKEGQNVTLSCEQNLNHDAMYWYRQDPGQGLRLIYYSQIVNDFQKGDIAEGYSVSREKKESFPLTVTSAQKNPTAFYLCASSFRGAGEHEQYFGPGTRLTVT.

The rearrangement joins TRBV19 to TRBJ2-7; D is unresolved. V was shortened by 7 bases and J by 2 bases, with 21 bases between the two germline ends. The CDR3 totals 16 residues. CDR1 and CDR2 from the germline V gene are LNHDA and SQIVND (reference sequence). CDR3 coding DNA: TGTGCCAGTACTCACAACTCAGGTCCGAACCCCTACGAGCAGTACTTC. Translated, it gives CASTHNSGPNPYEQYF.